This TCR beta chain derives from a study of blood T cell repertoires in COVID-19 (dated by TCRdb to 2020 to 2022). Describing the broader study: The collaborator samples originated in the United States, Italy and Spain and spanned the acute and convalescent phases of COVID-19. The material from the prospective study consisted of cDNA or gDNA derived from T cells, B-cell-depleted T cells, or PBMCs. Deeply sampled blood TCRbeta repertoires from subjects exposed to, actively infected with, or recovered from COVID-19 were included in the dataset. The repertoires were made available in a free public database intended to serve as a resource for research on the immune response to SARS-CoV-2. The samples were drawn from two sources: the first 160 participants of the ongoing ImmuneRACE study, and 1,254 subjects contributed by 6 global collaborators. Sample metadata almost always included a de-identified subject ID, COVID-19 status, age in years and sex. HLA class I and class II types, where available, came from metadata supplied by the sample provider rather than from assay-based typing.

In regard to this clone: The antigen it binds to is not known. No clone much larger than this one lies a single base away; base qualities are absent.

Participants in the prospective study were enrolled through a virtual design, were aged roughly 18 to 100 years, and lived in 24 United States geographic areas. In the prospective study, cohorts were assigned on the basis of participant-reported clinical history obtained from a screening survey and a study questionnaire. Recovered participants in ImmuneRACE Cohort 3 were defined as having two consecutive negative NP/OP PCR tests, clearance from a healthcare professional, or resolution of symptoms. Each participant in the prospective study had whole blood, serum and a nasopharyngeal or oropharyngeal swab collected by mobile phlebotomists. Prospective study participants could optionally give additional blood draws and questionnaires over an approximately 2-month period. Before DNA extraction, blood samples from the prospective study were shipped at room temperature or frozen. Inclusive of the bounding cysteine and phenylalanine, the CDR3 is 17 residues long. Left in the record is the CDR3 DNA by itself, 51 bases read in frame from the first base. CDR1 and CDR2 are drawn from the germline V gene: SGHAT, FQNNGV. The junction shows trimming of 5 bases on V and 5 bases on J, plus 22 bases between the germline ends.

TCRbeta CDR3 regions were amplified from genomic DNA by means of the immunoSEQ Assay, a bias-controlled multiplex PCR. Per the source publication's procedure: The number of nucleated cells in each sample was estimated by amplification of reference gene primers within the assay. Sequence reads were collapsed and filtered to measure the absolute abundance of every unique TCRbeta CDR3 rearrangement. For each sample, productive Simpson clonality was calculated by taking the square root of Simpson's diversity index across productive rearrangements. In its TCRdb copy, this immuneACCESS table keeps in-frame sequences only and misses some clones. Where compared with another copy, unresolved V genes explain less than half of these, and the others have no known cause. The D gene and trimming were derived from the DNA, and the V and J assignments and clone size from that table. The sample records hundreds of thousands of clones, 70% to 90% of which are singletons. About 16% of the sample is in the top ten clones.

Beyond this particular receptor, the publication reports: Clinical and demographic metadata were provided uncurated, with the amount varying by source and participant.

The rearrangement combines TRBV11-2 with TRBJ2-1; perhaps TRBD1 is the D gene, with 6 bases matching. Sequenced: PBMCs or T cells enriched from blood (not recorded which). The TCR sequence derives from a man in his late teens or twenties who had recovered from COVID-19. The nucleotide sequence is given as TGTGCCAGCAGCCTGCCGCCCTCGGACAGAACCCACAATGAGCAGTTCTTC. The resulting protein is CASSLPPSDRTHNEQFF.